This T cell receptor (beta chain) was found in a study of cytomegalovirus exposure and HLA in healthy donors. Samples came from healthy bone marrow donors. Points from the study as a whole: Among immune exposure information, only CMV serostatus was available. Researchers catalogued roughly 150 TCR beta chains as cytomegalovirus-associated. Rarity marked most TCR sequences, yet some public TCRs occurred in many donors.

As to this clone: Antigen: not known.

V was clipped by 4 bases and J by 0 bases, with 19 bases between them. The CDR3 consists of 18 residues. Germline lookup yields CDR1 KGHSH and CDR2 LQKENI. A multiplex PCR was run with 60 Vbeta primers and 13 Jbeta primers. Repertoires were generated with immunoSEQ multiplex PCR, while TCRdb's copy carries only in-frame clones and drops some. Of some 150,000 clones in the sample, about 80% were seen once. The specimen sequenced was PBMCs. This receptor was identified in a woman aged 45-59 years in good health and CMV-seronegative. The V gene is TRBV18, the J gene TRBJ1-3, with D perhaps matching TRBD1 (6 bases). In DNA, the CDR3 is TGTGCCAGCTCACACCCTATCAACAGGGTCCCCTCTGGAAACACCATATATTTT. The encoded protein is CASSHPINRVPSGNTIYF.